This TCR beta chain was captured in a study of T cell responses to AZD1222 COVID-19 vaccine (dated by TCRdb to the early 2020s). Turning to the overall study: AZD1222 recipients given second doses at about 4 weeks or at about 12 weeks were pooled, since spike-specific TCR depth and breadth were not found to differ between the two schedules. A total of just over 230 trial participants underwent TCR sequencing, of whom nearly 210 had received two doses of AZD1222 and about 25 had received two doses of the MenACWY control vaccine. Enrollment into the trials was organized by age into subgroups of 18-55, 56-69 and 70-plus years, and those subgroups contained approximately 160, 26 and 62 TCR-sequenced participants, respectively.

Summary of the overall study and its limitations: After two AZD1222 doses, both the breadth and the depth of spike-specific TCRs were significantly higher than at day 0 and than in MenACWY recipients. Conclusions about previously exposed vaccinees were limited because only a handful of AZD1222 recipients were SARS-CoV-2 seropositive at baseline. Because no samples from the day 14 peak response were available, repertoires could be characterized only after the peak T cell response. Participants were mostly white British and included more females than males, and it was suggested by the authors that clonal diversity may have been underestimated. The 56-69-year group was small, and its depth increase did not reach significance, likely because of low power. The vaccine-associated CD4 TCRs covered the entire spike protein, and the dominant responses fell in regions 160-218 and 743-854. Epitopes outside the regions mutated in the B.1.351 and B.1.1.7 variants were reportedly recognized by nearly half of the unique spike-specific TCRs.

V lost 1 base and J lost 3 bases, and the count of bases not matched to a germline gene is 10. The CDR3 contains 16 residues, cysteine and phenylalanine counted. The kept DNA is CDR3 alone, 48 bases in frame from the first base. CDR1 and CDR2 were assigned from the germline V gene (reference sequence) as SGHNT and YYREEE. The time point label for this specimen denotes: baseline before first vaccination. Samples from vaccinated people were obtained from the UK trials COV001 and COV002, which included a single-blind randomized controlled phase 2/3 trial of AZD1222 (ChAdOx1 nCoV-19) in healthy adults. Trial participant PBMC samples were collected at day 0 and day 28 after the second dose for TCRbeta chain sequencing. Details on this clone: Its binding antigen is unknown. Base qualities are not at hand, and no much larger clone is one base apart.

The CDR3 regions of human TCRbeta chains were analyzed by immunosequencing. Concerning the study's data processing: TCRs in the repertoires were compared against a reference library of SARS-CoV-2-specific TCRs that had been generated with the MIRA antigen-specificity platform. Breadth meant the fraction of unique TCRs that were SARS-CoV-2-associated, whereas depth meant the fraction of total T cells that were SARS-CoV-2-associated. Using the MIRA data, each spike-specific TCR was assigned both to the spike region to which the TCR was reactive and to a CD4 or CD8 class. Log10-transformed breadth and depth values were compared by one-way ANOVA with Sidak's multiple comparisons tests. This immuneACCESS table, as held by TCRdb, lists in-frame sequences with V and J called but not all clones. Of the missing ones, under half trace to an unresolved V gene in checked studies; the others have no known cause. Clone size and V and J calls were adopted from that table, with D and trimming inferred from the DNA. For this sample the table gives 90,000 to 110,000 clones, of which roughly nine tenths were detected only once. Roughly 5.2% of the sample is taken by the ten largest.

The chain employs TRBV5-4 and TRBJ2-7; the junction holds 7 bases that match TRBD2. The receptor was isolated from an adult in good health. The sequencing used peripheral blood, collected on day 0 of AZD1222 vaccination. The nucleotides read TGTGCCAGCAGCTTGAGAAGCGGGGCCGGATACTACGAGCAGTACTTC. Its amino acids are CASSLRSGAGYYEQYF.